This TCR beta chain was recorded in a study of blood T cell repertoires in COVID-19. On the study more broadly: The samples span acute and convalescent COVID-19 from the United States, Italy and Spain. Sources were T cells, B-cell-depleted T cells, or PBMCs; the material itself was cDNA or gDNA.

Original methodology: Reference gene primers were amplified, and this amplification served to estimate nucleated cell counts. TCRdb's table, derived via immunoSEQ multiplex PCR, lists solely in-frame clones and lacks some. Clone size and V and J calls were adopted from that table, with D and trimming inferred from the DNA. This repertoire shows 260,000 or so clones, 88% found once; its top ten account for around 0.7%. The sequenced sample consisted of peripheral blood. The origin of this receptor is a human donor in a cohort sampled during active COVID-19.

As DNA, the CDR3 is TGTGCCACCAGTGATGGGGCCAGCCCTAGCACAGATACGCAGTATTTT. This encodes CATSDGASPSTDTQYF. This sequence joins TRBV24-1 and TRBJ2-3; D may be TRBD1 (5 bases). CDR3 size: 16 residues. Looked up from germline, CDR1 is KGHDR and CDR2 is SFDVKD. Trimming removed 3 bases at V and 0 bases at J, with 12 bases between.